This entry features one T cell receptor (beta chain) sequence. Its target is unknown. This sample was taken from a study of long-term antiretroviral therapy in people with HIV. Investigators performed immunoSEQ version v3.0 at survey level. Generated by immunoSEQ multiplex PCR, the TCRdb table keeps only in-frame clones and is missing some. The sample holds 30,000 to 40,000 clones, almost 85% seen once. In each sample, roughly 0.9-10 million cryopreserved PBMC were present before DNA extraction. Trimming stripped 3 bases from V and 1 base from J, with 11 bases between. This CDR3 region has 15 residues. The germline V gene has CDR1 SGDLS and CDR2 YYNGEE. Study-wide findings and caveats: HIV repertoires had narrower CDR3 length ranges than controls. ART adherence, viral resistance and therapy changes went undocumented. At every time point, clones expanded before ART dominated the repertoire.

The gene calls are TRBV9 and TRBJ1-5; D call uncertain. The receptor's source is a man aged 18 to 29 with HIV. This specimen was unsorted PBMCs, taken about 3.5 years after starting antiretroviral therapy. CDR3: CASSATEASNQPQHF. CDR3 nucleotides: TGTGCCAGCAGCGCCACAGAAGCCAGCAATCAGCCCCAGCATTTT.